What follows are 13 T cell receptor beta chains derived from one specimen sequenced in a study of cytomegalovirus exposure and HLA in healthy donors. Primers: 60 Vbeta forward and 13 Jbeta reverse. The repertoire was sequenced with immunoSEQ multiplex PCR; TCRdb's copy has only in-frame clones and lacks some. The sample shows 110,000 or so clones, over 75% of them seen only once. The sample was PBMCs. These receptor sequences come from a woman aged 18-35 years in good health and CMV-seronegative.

The CDR3 loop reads CASRQSTDTQYF. For the CDR3, the DNA is TGTGCCAGCAGACAGTCCACAGATACGCAGTATTTT. This rearrangement joins TRBV2 to TRBJ2-3; D is ambiguous. This CDR3 contains 12 residues. V shed 6 bases and J shed 2 bases, with 6 bases lying between them. Germline V lookup: CDR1 SNHLY, CDR2 FYNNEI.

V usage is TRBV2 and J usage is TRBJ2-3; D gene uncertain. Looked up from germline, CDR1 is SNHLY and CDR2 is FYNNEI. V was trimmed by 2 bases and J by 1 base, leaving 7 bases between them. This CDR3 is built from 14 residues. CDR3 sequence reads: CASSESRGTDTQYF. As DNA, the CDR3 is TGTGCCAGCAGTGAAAGCCGGGGCACAGATACGCAGTATTTT.

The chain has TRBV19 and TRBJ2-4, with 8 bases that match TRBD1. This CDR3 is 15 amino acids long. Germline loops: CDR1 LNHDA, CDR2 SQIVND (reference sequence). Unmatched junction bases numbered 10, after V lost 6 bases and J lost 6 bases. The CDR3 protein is CASRTSRDRPNIQYF. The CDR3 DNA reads TGTGCCAGTAGGACCTCCCGGGACAGGCCAAACATTCAGTACTTC. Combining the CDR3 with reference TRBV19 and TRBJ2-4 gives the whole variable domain DGGITQSPKYLFRKEGQNVTLSCEQNLNHDAMYWYRQDPGQGLRLIYYSQIVNDFQKGDIAEGYSVSREKKESFPLTVTSAQKNPTAFYLCASRTSRDRPNIQYFGAGTRLSVL.

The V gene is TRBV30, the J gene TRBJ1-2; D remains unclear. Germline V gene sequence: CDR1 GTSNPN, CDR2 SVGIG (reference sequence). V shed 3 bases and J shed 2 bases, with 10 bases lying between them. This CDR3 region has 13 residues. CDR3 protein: CAWRAASNYGYTF. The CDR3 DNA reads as TGTGCCTGGAGGGCCGCATCGAACTATGGCTACACCTTC.

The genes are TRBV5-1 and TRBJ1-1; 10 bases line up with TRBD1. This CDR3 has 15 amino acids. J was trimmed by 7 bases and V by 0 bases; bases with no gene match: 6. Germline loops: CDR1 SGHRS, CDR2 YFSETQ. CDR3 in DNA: TGCGCCAGCAGCTTGGCGGGTGACAGGGGGCGTGAAGCTTTCTTT. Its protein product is CASSLAGDRGREAFF.

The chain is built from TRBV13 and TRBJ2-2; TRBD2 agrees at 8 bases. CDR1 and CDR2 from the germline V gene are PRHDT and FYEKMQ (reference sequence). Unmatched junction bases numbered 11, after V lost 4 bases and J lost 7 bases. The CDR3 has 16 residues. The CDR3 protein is CASSSTSGYQGGELFF. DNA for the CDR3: TGTGCCAGCAGCTCTACTAGCGGATACCAAGGCGGGGAGCTGTTTTTT.

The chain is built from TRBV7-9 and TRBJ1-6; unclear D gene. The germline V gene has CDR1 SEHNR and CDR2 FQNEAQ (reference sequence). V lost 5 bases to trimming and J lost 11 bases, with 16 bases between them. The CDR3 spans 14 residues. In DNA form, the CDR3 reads TGTGCCAGCAGCCGGACGGAGGGAGTGGCACCCCTCCACTTT. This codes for CASSRTEGVAPLHF.

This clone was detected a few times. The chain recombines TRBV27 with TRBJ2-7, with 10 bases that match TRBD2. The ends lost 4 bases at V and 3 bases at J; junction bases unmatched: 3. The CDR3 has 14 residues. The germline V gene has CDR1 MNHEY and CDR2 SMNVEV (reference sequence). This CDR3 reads CASSYGTSVYEQYF. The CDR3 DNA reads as TGTGCCAGCAGTTACGGGACTAGCGTCTACGAGCAGTACTTC.

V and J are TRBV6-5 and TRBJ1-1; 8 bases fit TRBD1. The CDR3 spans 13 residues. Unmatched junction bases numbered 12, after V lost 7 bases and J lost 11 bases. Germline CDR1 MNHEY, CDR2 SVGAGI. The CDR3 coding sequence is TGTGCCAGCACCAGGACAGGGATGGATCGGGCTTTCTTT. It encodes CASTRTGMDRAFF.

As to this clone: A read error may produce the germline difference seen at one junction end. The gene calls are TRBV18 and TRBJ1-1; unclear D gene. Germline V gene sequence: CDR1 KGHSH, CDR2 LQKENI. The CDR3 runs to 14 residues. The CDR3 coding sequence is TGTGCCAGCTCACCGTTTGGGAGGGAGGGTGAAGATTTCTTT. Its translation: CASSPFGREGEDFF.

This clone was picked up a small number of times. Written as DNA, the CDR3 is TGTGCCAGCAGTGTGCGGCAGCAATACTACGAGCAGTACTTC. It translates to CASSVRQQYYEQYF. The chain combines TRBV2 with TRBJ2-7; D remains ambiguous. V lost 4 bases, J lost 3 bases, and 13 bases lay in between. Germline V gene lookup returns CDR1 SNHLY and CDR2 FYNNEI. CDR3 size: 14 residues.

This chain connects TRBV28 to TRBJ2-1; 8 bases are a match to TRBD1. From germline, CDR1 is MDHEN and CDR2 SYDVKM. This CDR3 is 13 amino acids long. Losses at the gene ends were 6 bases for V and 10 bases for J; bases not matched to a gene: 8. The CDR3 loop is CASRYTGGWEQFF. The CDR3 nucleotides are TGTGCCAGCAGATATACAGGGGGGTGGGAGCAGTTCTTC.

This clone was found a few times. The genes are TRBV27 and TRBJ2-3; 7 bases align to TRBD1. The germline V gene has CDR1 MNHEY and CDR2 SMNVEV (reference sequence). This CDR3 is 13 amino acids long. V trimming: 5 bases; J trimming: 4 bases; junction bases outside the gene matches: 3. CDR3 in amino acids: CASSRQGSDTQYF. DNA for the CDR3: TGTGCCAGCAGTAGACAGGGATCAGATACGCAGTATTTT.